This entry lists 29 T cell receptor beta chains sequenced from one sample in a study of blood T cell repertoires in COVID-19 (TCRdb year 2020). Library generation was performed with the immunoSEQ multiplex PCR assay. This immuneACCESS table, as held by TCRdb, lists in-frame sequences with V and J called but not all clones. Of the missing ones, under half trace to an unresolved V gene in checked studies; the others have no known cause. Present in this sample are over 200,000 clones, over 80% of which were seen just once. The top ten clones comprise 5.5% to 7.5% of the sample. The specimen sequenced was PBMCs or T cells enriched from blood (not recorded which). The receptors were gathered from a woman aged 40 to 50 who had recovered from COVID-19.

This clone was counted between two and nine times. The chain has TRBV6-6 and TRBJ1-3; 7 nucleotides agree with TRBD1. Germline V lookup: CDR1 MNHNY, CDR2 SVGAGI (reference sequence). After removal of 7 bases from V and 0 bases from J, the junction contained 6 bases not matched to a gene. This CDR3 has 15 residues. The CDR3 DNA is TGTGCCAGCAACGGACAGGCTCTCTCTGGAAACACCATATATTTT. It codes for CASNGQALSGNTIYF.

The rearrangement uses TRBV28 and TRBJ2-2; 7 positions agree with TRBD2. The CDR3 covers 16 residues. Germline CDR1 is MDHEN and CDR2 is SYDVKM. V shed 2 bases, J shed 6 bases, and the junction held 9 bases outside the gene matches. The CDR3 protein is CASSLLADLPPGELFF. The CDR3 DNA reads TGTGCCAGCAGTTTACTAGCGGACCTTCCCCCCGGGGAGCTGTTTTTT.

The chain joins TRBV11-1 to TRBJ2-7, with D maybe TRBD1 (6 bases). CDR3 length: 14 amino acids. Trimming took off 5 bases at V and 1 base at J, with 12 bases between the two ends. Germline values: CDR1 SGHAT, CDR2 FQDESV (reference sequence). In DNA, the CDR3 is TGTGCCAGCAGCCGGACAGACGGATCCTACGAGCAGTACTTC. This gives the protein CASSRTDGSYEQYF.

This rearrangement joins TRBV9 to TRBJ2-3, with 8 bases identical to TRBD2. Unmatched junction bases numbered 14, after V lost 4 bases and J lost 4 bases. This CDR3 spans 17 amino acids. Germline V gives CDR1 SGDLS, CDR2 YYNGEE. In nucleotides, the CDR3 is TGTGCCAGCAGCCCAACGGAGCGGGGGTGGGCCTCAGATACGCAGTATTTT. Translated, it gives CASSPTERGWASDTQYF.

The chain combines TRBV25-1 with TRBJ2-5; D unresolved. V was shortened by 1 base and J by 5 bases, with 11 bases between the two germline ends. Germline CDR1 MGHDK, CDR2 SYGVNS. The CDR3 extends over 14 amino acids. CDR3 residues: CASSESPRWETQYF. CDR3 DNA sequence: TGTGCCAGCAGTGAATCTCCCAGATGGGAGACCCAGTACTTC.

The chain is built from TRBV18 and TRBJ2-7; the match to TRBD1 covers 8 bases. Germline CDR1 KGHSH, CDR2 LQKENI. V dropped 5 bases and J dropped 6; count of bases not matched to a gene: 12. CDR3 length: 15 residues. The CDR3 DNA sequence: TGTGCCAGCTCAGATTATTCGGGACAGGACATCGAGCAGTACTTC. It yields the protein CASSDYSGQDIEQYF.

This clone came up a few times. The J gene is TRBJ2-7, the V gene TRBV21-1; TRBD1 is the table's D call and was not checked against the DNA. TRBV21-1 is a pseudogene segment. The CDR3 spans 12 residues. The CDR3 region is CAVQFLSYEQYV. For the CDR3, the DNA is TGTGCCGTACAATTTCTCTCCTACGAGCAGTACGTC.

V is TRBV6-6 and J is TRBJ2-1, with 8 bases aligning to TRBD2. V was pared by 4 bases and J by 4 bases, with 6 bases of the junction left unmatched. CDR1 MNHNY and CDR2 SVGAGI come from the germline V gene (reference sequence). This CDR3 region has 15 residues. The CDR3 nucleotides are TGTGCCAGCAGTTTTAGCGGGGCGCGTTACAATGAGCAGTTCTTC. Amino acids: CASSFSGARYNEQFF.

The chain links TRBV4-3 to TRBJ2-5, with a weak D call TRBD2 (7 bases). With 0 bases removed from V and 4 bases from J, the gap between germline ends came to 15 bases. This CDR3 comprises 16 residues. Germline V gene lookup returns CDR1 LGHNA and CDR2 YSLEER. Written as DNA, the CDR3 is TGCGCCAGCAGCCAAGACCACACCGGGGGGCGAGAGACCCAGTACTTC. Encoded protein: CASSQDHTGGRETQYF.

The chain employs TRBV9 and TRBJ2-2; D unresolved. The V and J ends lost 2 bases and 4 bases respectively, with 12 bases between them. Germline CDR1 is SGDLS and CDR2 is YYNGEE. CDR3 length equals 15 residues. This CDR3 is CASSVFGYGTGELFF. The CDR3 DNA sequence: TGTGCCAGCAGCGTTTTCGGGTACGGCACCGGGGAGCTGTTTTTT.

The chain uses TRBV4-2 and TRBJ2-7; the match to TRBD2 covers 11 bases. Germline lookup yields CDR1 LGHNA and CDR2 YNFKEQ. CDR3 size: 15 residues. V was clipped by 0 bases and J by 5 bases; unmatched bases: 3. The CDR3 DNA reads as TGTGCCAGCAGCCAAGAGGCACTAGCGGGAGACGAGCAGTACTTC. This translates into CASSQEALAGDEQYF.

V is TRBV7-2 and J is TRBJ1-6; TRBD1 agrees at 7 bases. Germline assignment: CDR1 SGHTA and CDR2 FQGNSA. After removal of 4 bases from V and 8 bases from J, the junction contained 5 bases not matched to a gene. The CDR3 is 14 amino acids. CDR3 DNA sequence: TGTGCCAGCAGCTCGACAGGGATTTATTCACCCCTCCACTTT. It yields the protein CASSSTGIYSPLHF. The variable domain in full, completed from reference TRBV7-2 and TRBJ1-6, reads GAGVSQSPSNKVTEKGKDVELRCDPISGHTALYWYRQSLGQGLEFLIYFQGNSAPDKSGLPSDRFSAERTGGSVSTLTIQRTQQEDSAVYLCASSSTGIYSPLHFGNGTRLTVT.

This chain joins TRBV7-9 and TRBJ1-2; D gene ambiguous. From germline, CDR1 is SEHNR and CDR2 FQNEAQ (reference sequence). The CDR3 contains 11 residues. Deletions cut 5 bases from V and 6 bases from J, with 7 bases between. The CDR3 nucleotides are TGTGCCAGCAGCCCGTCGGATGGCTACACCTTC. Residues: CASSPSDGYTF.

This clone was detected only a few times. The chain carries TRBV7-2 and TRBJ1-5; D remains ambiguous. The germline V and J ends were trimmed by 4 bases and 3 bases, with 10 bases remaining between them. The CDR3 has 14 residues. Looked up from germline, CDR1 is SGHTA and CDR2 is FQGNSA. This chain's CDR3 is CASSSTRDNQPQHF. In DNA, the CDR3 is TGTGCCAGCAGCTCTACTAGAGACAATCAGCCCCAGCATTTT.

The CDR3 is CASSYSITANTEAFF. The CDR3 DNA reads as TGTGCCAGCAGTTACTCGATAACAGCGAACACTGAAGCTTTCTTT. V usage is TRBV6-5 and J usage is TRBJ1-1; no reliable D call. The germline V and J ends were trimmed by 0 bases and 1 base, with 9 bases remaining between them. The CDR3 runs to 15 residues. Per germline, CDR1 MNHEY and CDR2 SVGAGI.

About this clone: An end of the junction differs from the germline gene, which may be a read error. The rearrangement joins TRBV9 to TRBJ2-7; 13 nucleotides line up with TRBD2. This CDR3 spans 19 amino acids. Germline V gene sequence: CDR1 SGDLS, CDR2 YYNGEE. CDR3 amino acids: CASNVGTSGRAPSSYEQYF. The CDR3 bases are TGTGCCAGCAACGTAGGAACTAGCGGGAGGGCCCCAAGCTCCTACGAGCAGTACTTC.

This chain uses TRBV11-2 with TRBJ2-7; 12 bases are shared with TRBD2. V lost 1 base to trimming and J lost 7 bases; unmatched junction nucleotides: 2. In germline, CDR1 is SGHAT, CDR2 FQNNGV. The CDR3 has 14 residues. This chain's CDR3 is CASSLGLAGVEQYF. CDR3 nucleotide sequence: TGTGCCAGCAGCTTAGGACTAGCGGGAGTTGAGCAGTACTTC.

The chain couples TRBV15 to TRBJ2-7; 11 nucleotides line up with TRBD1. This CDR3 contains 15 residues. Germline V gives CDR1 LNHNV, CDR2 YYDKDF (reference sequence). V lost 1 base, J lost 3 bases, and 2 bases stayed unmatched. The CDR3 is CATSRAGTGGYEQYF. The CDR3 DNA reads as TGTGCCACCAGCAGAGCCGGGACAGGGGGCTACGAGCAGTACTTC.

This chain connects TRBV7-2 to TRBJ2-1; 8 bases align to TRBD2. Trimming took 2 bases from V and 4 from J; bases not matched to a gene: 4. Per the germline V gene, CDR1 is SGHTA and CDR2 is FQGNSA. The CDR3 has 15 residues. The CDR3 bases are TGTGCCAGCAGCTTACAGGCTAGCGGGTACAATGAGCAGTTCTTC. Translating gives CASSLQASGYNEQFF.

This rearrangement joins TRBV11-2 to TRBJ2-6; tentative D call: TRBD1 (5 bases). CDR3 length: 16 residues. Germline CDR1 reads SGHAT; CDR2 reads FQNNGV. V was cut by 2 bases and J by 0 bases, with 8 bases left in between. In DNA, the CDR3 is TGTGCCAGCAGCTTAATGGGGCGCTCTGGGGCCAACGTCCTGACTTTC. Its translation: CASSLMGRSGANVLTF.

V and J are TRBV7-2 and TRBJ2-2, with D maybe TRBD1 (6 bases). V lost 4 bases and J 9 bases, leaving 9 bases between the germline ends. The CDR3 totals 12 residues. Germline V lookup: CDR1 SGHTA, CDR2 FQGNSA. CDR3 residues: CASSSGAWELFF. The CDR3 DNA is TGTGCCAGCAGCTCAGGGGCCTGGGAGCTGTTTTTT.

This chain uses TRBV27 with TRBJ1-5; D is unresolved. Trimming removed 11 bases from V and 2 bases from J, with 13 bases in between. The CDR3 has 13 residues. Germline values: CDR1 MNHEY, CDR2 SMNVEV (reference sequence). The CDR3 coding sequence is TGTGCCCGAGTTCAGGCTCGCAATCAGCCCCAGCATTTT. It is translated as CARVQARNQPQHF.

In this sample, this clone turned up a few times. The chain recombines TRBV7-6 with TRBJ1-6; D might be TRBD1 (5 bases). V was trimmed by 0 bases and J by 7 bases, leaving 10 bases between them. There are 15 residues in the CDR3. Germline V gene sequence: CDR1 SGHVS, CDR2 FNYEAQ. CDR3 DNA sequence: TGTGCCAGCAGCTTAGCGTTATCAGGGAATTCACCCCTCCACTTT. Its translation is CASSLALSGNSPLHF.

This chain joins TRBV7-8 and TRBJ1-5, with a possible D match to TRBD1 (5 bases). CDR1 and CDR2 (germline): SGHVS, FQNEAQ. This CDR3 has 14 residues. V was shortened by 6 bases and J by 3 bases, with 12 bases between the two germline ends. The CDR3 reads CASSFQGNNQPQHF. CDR3 bases: TGTGCCAGCAGTTTCCAGGGAAACAATCAGCCCCAGCATTTT.

The chain links TRBV3-1 (or the pseudogene TRBV3-2) to TRBJ1-3; D is undetermined. V lost 3 bases to trimming and J lost 0 bases, with 15 bases between them. From germline, CDR1 is LGHDT and CDR2 YNNKEL (reference sequence). This CDR3 is 17 amino acids long. The CDR3: CASSHNSLRLSGNTIYF. The CDR3 coding sequence is TGTGCCAGCAGCCACAATTCTTTGAGGCTCTCTGGAAACACCATATATTTT.

This clone was observed once. V usage is TRBV27 and J usage is TRBJ2-6; 7 bases fit TRBD1. The germline V gene encodes CDR1 MNHEY and CDR2 SMNVEV (reference sequence). The CDR3 is 18 residues long. Losses at the gene ends were 5 bases for V and 0 bases for J; bases not matched to a gene: 10. The CDR3 loop reads CASSLTGTANSGANVLTF. The CDR3, as DNA: TGTGCCAGCAGTCTTACCGGGACAGCCAACTCTGGGGCCAACGTCCTGACTTTC.

This chain connects TRBV5-8 to TRBJ2-5; 9 bases align to TRBD2. The length of the CDR3 is 16 residues. V trimming: 0 bases; J trimming: 7 bases; junction bases outside the gene matches: 10. Germline lookup yields CDR1 SGHTS and CDR2 YDEGEE. This CDR3 reads CASSLASGLASWTQYF. The CDR3 DNA sequence: TGTGCCAGCAGCTTGGCCTCCGGACTAGCGTCCTGGACCCAGTACTTC. Full variable domain (rest looked up from reference TRBV5-8 and TRBJ2-5): EAGVTQSPTHLIKTRGQQATLRCSPISGHTSVYWYQQALGLGLQFLLWYDEGEERNRGNFPPRFSGRQFPNYSSELNVNALELEDSALYLCASSLASGLASWTQYFGPGTRLLVL.

This clone appeared once. The chain recombines TRBV28 with TRBJ1-2; perhaps TRBD1 as D (6 bases). Germline V lookup: CDR1 MDHEN, CDR2 SYDVKM. The CDR3 is made up of 15 amino acids. V was clipped by 4 bases and J by 4 bases, with 16 bases between them. The CDR3: CASSSLGQTIYGYTF. In DNA, the CDR3 is TGTGCCAGCAGTTCCCTCGGACAGACGATCTATGGCTACACCTTC.

The CDR3 coding sequence is TGTGCCAGCAGCAAACTCGCGGATGAGCAGTTCTTC. Translated: CASSKLADEQFF. The V gene is TRBV21-1, the J gene TRBJ2-1; TRBD2 is the table's D call, not checked against the DNA. TRBV21-1 counts as a pseudogene. This CDR3 spans 12 amino acids.